This T cell receptor beta chain originates from a study of T cells in Graves' hyperthyroidism and ophthalmopathy. This clonotype appeared a few times. RNA transcripts served as the template for amplifying TCR beta CDR3 regions. HTBI primers were the set used in a first-round RT-PCR of the TCR CDR3. MiXCR, run by TCRdb on the multiplex PCR reads, gives a single entry per CDR3 protein. The table has hundreds of thousands of distinct CDR3 sequences, approximately 14% seen once. Germline loops: CDR1 SGHTA, CDR2 FQGNSA. V shed 5 bases and J shed 3 bases, with 17 bases lying between them. The CDR3 length is 15 residues. Stable disease denoted Graves' hyperthyroidism without ophthalmopathy progression within 18 months. Participants, patients aged 18 to 65, had newly diagnosed hyperthyroidism with a duration under 2 months.

Material for sequencing was blood. This sequence originates from a woman between 18 and 29 years old with Graves' hyperthyroidism. V usage is TRBV7-2 and J usage is TRBJ2-7, with D uncertain. Here the CDR3 reads CASSRTSTSIYEQYF. The CDR3 DNA sequence: TGTGCCAGCAGCCGAACCAGTACCTCTATCTACGAGCAGTACTTC.